The 21 T cell receptor beta chains below all came from one sample that was sequenced in a study of a mutant IDH1 vaccine in newly diagnosed glioma. Their specific antigens are unknown. The sample's time point: week 47, end of study. Vaccination used 300 ug of mutant IDH1 20-mer peptide per dose, with topical imiquimod. Profiled with immunoSEQ multiplex PCR; TCRdb holds only in-frame clones, not every one. The table has about 34,000 clones, approximately 87% seen once. This material consisted of PBMCs, taken from a glioma patient whose treatment included an IDH1 peptide vaccine. The receptor set was obtained from a woman aged 25 to 39 with glioma.

The chain recombines TRBV7-2 with TRBJ2-3, with D possibly TRBD2 on 6 matching bases. Germline CDR1 SGHTA, CDR2 FQGNSA. Trimming removed 4 bases at V and 1 base at J, with 9 bases between. The CDR3 totals 14 residues. The CDR3, as DNA: TGTGCCAGCAGCTCCTCTAGCGGCACAGATACGCAGTATTTT. Its translation is CASSSSSGTDTQYF.

The rearrangement links TRBV10-3 to TRBJ2-2, with D possibly being TRBD1 (5 bases). The V and J ends lost 8 bases and 2 bases respectively, with 18 bases between them. The CDR3 has 16 amino acids. CDR1 ENHRY and CDR2 SYGVKD come from the germline V gene. CDR3: CAISPMGHSNTGELFF. The CDR3 DNA reads as TGTGCCATCTCCCCTATGGGGCACAGTAACACCGGGGAGCTGTTTTTT.

This chain links TRBV5-6 with TRBJ2-7; 9 bases fit TRBD1. J lost 5 bases, V lost 4 bases, and 10 bases had no gene match. Germline CDR1 and CDR2: SGHDT and YYEEEE. This CDR3 has 15 residues. CDR3 sequence (DNA): TGTGCCAGCAGCCGGCGGCCGGGACAGGGCCACGAGCAGTACTTC. Protein: CASSRRPGQGHEQYF.

The chain carries TRBV5-4 and TRBJ1-6, with D uncertain. CDR1 and CDR2 from the germline V gene are SGHNT and YYREEE (reference sequence). This CDR3 comprises 17 residues. Trimming removed 5 bases at V and 0 bases at J, with 15 bases between. In DNA, the CDR3 is TGTGCCAGCAGACCGGTCTGCCCAACCTCCTATAATTCACCCCTCCACTTT. Translation gives CASRPVCPTSYNSPLHF. Complete variable domain (other parts from reference TRBV5-4 and TRBJ1-6): ETGVTQSPTHLIKTRGQQVTLRCSSQSGHNTVSWYQQALGQGPQFIFQYYREEENGRGNFPPRFSGLQFPNYSSELNVNALELDDSALYLCASRPVCPTSYNSPLHFGNGTRLTVT.

The J gene is TRBJ1-5, the V gene TRBV19; TRBD1 is a possible D gene (6 bases). Germline V gene data show CDR1 as LNHDA and CDR2 as SQIVND (reference sequence). Trimming cost V 3 bases and J 2 bases, with 20 bases left between them. This CDR3 comprises 18 residues. DNA for the CDR3: TGTGCCAGTAGTATCCCCTTCCCACAGGGATCTGGCAATCAGCCCCAGCATTTT. This codes for CASSIPFPQGSGNQPQHF. Based on the CDR3 plus reference TRBV19 and TRBJ1-5, the full variable domain is DGGITQSPKYLFRKEGQNVTLSCEQNLNHDAMYWYRQDPGQGLRLIYYSQIVNDFQKGDIAEGYSVSREKKESFPLTVTSAQKNPTAFYLCASSIPFPQGSGNQPQHFGDGTRLSIL.

This chain's CDR3 is CACRDTYNSPLHF. As DNA, the CDR3 is TGTGCCTGCCGGGACACCTATAATTCACCCCTCCACTTT. The rearrangement joins TRBV18 to TRBJ1-6; a possible D gene is TRBD1 (6 bases). V shed 11 bases and J shed 2 bases, with 10 bases lying between them. Per the germline V gene, CDR1 is KGHSH and CDR2 is LQKENI. The CDR3 is 13 amino acids.

A note on this clone: One end of the junction varies from germline; a read error may be responsible. DNA of the CDR3: TGTGCCAGCTCACCAACACCAACCGGGACAGGGGATCACTTC. Translation gives CASSPTPTGTGDHF. This chain links TRBV18 with TRBJ2-7; TRBD1 matches 10 bases. Germline V lookup: CDR1 KGHSH, CDR2 LQKENI. The CDR3 extends over 14 amino acids.

The chain couples TRBV4-1 to TRBJ2-1; 7 positions match TRBD2. The CDR3 is 13 residues long. Germline values: CDR1 MGHRA, CDR2 YSYEKL. The V gene end was trimmed by 4 bases and the J gene end by 8 bases; junction bases not matched to a gene: 5. As DNA, the CDR3 is TGCGCCAGCAGCCCGGATGGGGGGGATGAGCAGTTCTTC. As protein: CASSPDGGDEQFF.

This chain joins TRBV5-8 and TRBJ1-6, with a weak D call TRBD1 (5 bases). V lost 3 bases to trimming and J lost 7 bases, with 5 bases between them. This CDR3 spans 12 amino acids. Germline values: CDR1 SGHTS, CDR2 YDEGEE. CDR3 bases: TGTGCCAGCAGCTGGACAAATTCACCCCTCCACTTT. Its translation: CASSWTNSPLHF. The whole variable domain, remainder taken from reference TRBV5-8 and TRBJ1-6, is EAGVTQSPTHLIKTRGQQATLRCSPISGHTSVYWYQQALGLGLQFLLWYDEGEERNRGNFPPRFSGRQFPNYSSELNVNALELEDSALYLCASSWTNSPLHFGNGTRLTVT.

This sequence joins TRBV7-9 and TRBJ2-1; TRBD2 agrees at 7 bases. CDR3 length equals 14 residues. The junction had 6 bases not matched to a gene; V was cut back by 5 bases and J by 5 bases. Germline CDR1 and CDR2: SEHNR and FQNEAQ (reference sequence). The CDR3 nucleotides read TGTGCCAGCAGCGGGGCTAGCGGCAACAATGAGCAGTTCTTC. Translating gives CASSGASGNNEQFF.

The gene calls are TRBV4-2 and TRBJ2-5; 13 bases map to TRBD2. Germline V CDR1 and CDR2: LGHNA, YNFKEQ. This CDR3 has 16 amino acids. The V and J ends lost 5 bases and 5 bases, in that order; junction bases with no gene match: 8. CDR3 amino acids: CASSRRTSGGGETQYF. The CDR3, as DNA: TGTGCCAGCAGCAGAAGGACTAGCGGGGGAGGTGAGACCCAGTACTTC.

The chain joins TRBV7-9 to TRBJ1-6; 9 bases map to TRBD1. The CDR3 loop spans 14 amino acids. Germline V gene sequence: CDR1 SEHNR, CDR2 FQNEAQ (reference sequence). The trim removed 11 bases at V and 11 bases at J, leaving 13 bases unmatched. Here the CDR3 reads CAAFGQGTRTPLHF. The CDR3 DNA sequence: TGTGCCGCATTTGGACAGGGGACCCGAACACCCCTCCACTTT.

The rearrangement uses TRBV5-6 and TRBJ1-2; D is uncertain. V lost 0 bases, J lost 2 bases, and 5 bases lay in between. The CDR3 runs 13 residues. Germline CDR1 reads SGHDT; CDR2 reads YYEEEE. CDR3 in amino acids: CASSLGQNYGYTF. The DNA for the CDR3 is TGTGCCAGCAGCTTGGGTCAGAACTATGGCTACACCTTC.

The chain recombines TRBV5-3 with TRBJ1-2, with D hard to call. TRBV5-3 is an open reading frame, and its role is uncertain. The length of the CDR3 is 15 residues. With 7 bases removed from V and 3 bases from J, the gap between germline ends came to 19 bases. CDR3 loop: CARQDRRTADYGYTF. CDR3 bases: TGTGCCAGACAGGATCGACGGACGGCTGACTATGGCTACACCTTC.

This clone was counted between two and nine times. CDR3 DNA sequence: TGCAGCGTGAGAACGGACAGGCTGATGAACACTGAAGCTTTCTTT. It yields the protein CSVRTDRLMNTEAFF. The V and J genes are TRBV29-1 and TRBJ1-1, with TRBD1 matching over 7 bases. The junction had 10 bases not matched to a gene; V was cut back by 6 bases and J by 0 bases. The CDR3 is made up of 15 amino acids. Germline V gene data show CDR1 as SQVTM and CDR2 as ANQGSEA.

This chain joins TRBV29-1 and TRBJ2-7; 8 nucleotides match TRBD1. Losses at the gene ends were 4 bases for V and 6 bases for J; bases not matched to a gene: 11. This CDR3 contains 14 residues. Germline CDR1 is SQVTM and CDR2 is ANQGSEA. CDR3 region: CSVGGTGTVLEQYF. The CDR3 DNA is TGCAGCGTTGGGGGGACAGGCACCGTCCTCGAGCAGTACTTC.

The chain links TRBV6-6 to TRBJ1-3, with D perhaps matching TRBD1 (5 bases). The germline V gene has CDR1 MNHNY and CDR2 SVGAGI (reference sequence). The CDR3 covers 14 residues. Between the trimmed V and J ends, which lost 4 bases and 0 bases, there was a span of 7 bases. CDR3 sequence (DNA): TGTGCCAGCAGTTCGGGGGTCTCTGGAAACACCATATATTTT. As protein: CASSSGVSGNTIYF.

The V call is TRBV4-1, the J call TRBJ1-2; no clear D. CDR1 and CDR2 (germline): MGHRA, YSYEKL. Trimming took 1 base from V and 6 from J, leaving 6 bases between them. The CDR3 length is 12 residues. CDR3 nucleotide sequence: TGCGCCAGCAGCCAAGCCGGGGATGGCTACACCTTC. Translating gives CASSQAGDGYTF.

The rearrangement uses TRBV7-2 and TRBJ2-7; 9 bases agree with TRBD1. There are 16 residues in the CDR3. Germline assignment: CDR1 SGHTA and CDR2 FQGNSA. Trimming took 8 bases from V and 0 from J; bases not matched to a gene: 11. CDR3 sequence reads: CASSRGGTGISYEQYF. The CDR3 coding sequence is TGTGCCAGCTCCAGAGGCGGGACAGGGATCTCCTACGAGCAGTACTTC.

This chain links TRBV10-1 with TRBJ2-7; 8 bases agree with TRBD2. J gave up 0 bases and V 0 bases, and 4 bases lay outside the gene matches. This CDR3 comprises 16 residues. Germline V gene lookup returns CDR1 WNHNN and CDR2 SYGVQD (reference sequence). CDR3 residues: CASSESKAGGSYEQYF. Written as DNA, the CDR3 is TGCGCCAGCAGTGAGTCGAAGGCGGGGGGCTCCTACGAGCAGTACTTC.

The rearrangement uses TRBV6-5 and TRBJ1-1; D perhaps matches TRBD1 (5 bases). The CDR3 has 15 amino acids. Trimming stripped 2 bases from V and 1 base from J, with 11 bases between. In germline, CDR1 is MNHEY, CDR2 SVGAGI. The DNA for the CDR3 is TGTGCCAGCAGTTACGGCGCCAGGGCGAACACTGAAGCTTTCTTT. This encodes CASSYGARANTEAFF.